Listed here is a single T cell receptor (beta chain). Its recognized antigen is unknown. No base quality information exists; no much larger clone differs at one position. This sample is drawn from a study of cytomegalovirus exposure and HLA in healthy donors (dated by TCRdb to 2017 to 2019). Notes on the research overall: An earlier analysis of 550 to 700 of the donors reported about 250 Gb of sequence data and roughly 110 million unique TCR beta sequences from 150 million to 200 million T cells. An early release covering more than 500 HLA-typed donors comprised approximately 300 gigabases of sequencing data and around 80 million unique TCR sequences. Of the approximately 400 genotyped donors, approximately 80% were placed in the genetic ancestry cluster associated with self-reported Caucasian donors. The aim of the study was to test whether cataloging public T cell receptors could identify signatures of past pathogen exposure. The study profiled the T cell repertoires of approximately 700 subjects by immunosequencing and related them to cytomegalovirus serostatus. A separate validation cohort of over a hundred different subjects was used in addition to the roughly 620-subject first cohort. The study combined high-throughput TCR immunosequencing, statistical association of individual TCRs with disease status, and machine learning to predict cytomegalovirus infection status. A later analysis re-analyzed previously published TCR beta repertoires from about 600 donors and added high-resolution HLA genotyping to study TCR occurrence patterns. Rather than drawing on any new phenotypic data, the later analysis identified candidate immune exposures from TCR beta sequences and the way those sequences occurred across donors. In an earlier analysis of several hundred of the donors, high-throughput TCR beta sequencing was used to judge whether each TCR beta V gene segment behaved as functional or pseudogenic. Donor age, sex, ethnicity and CMV serostatus were compiled alongside the repertoire data. A later genetic analysis took genome-wide SNP genotypes for about 55% of the roughly 700 donors and used that subset as a discovery cohort. Every discovery cohort repertoire had been produced on one sequencing platform. Both class I and class II loci were covered by HLA typing, at four-digit resolution. The number of donors typed differed by locus, with roughly 629-640 for A, B, C, DRB1 and DQB1, 522 for DQA1, 606 for DPA1, and 472 for DPB1. Four to six DR-DQ haplotypes were handled as single units for association and clustering, since linkage in the cohort was strong. On average, roughly 240,000 unique TCR beta nucleotide sequences were sequenced per donor among fewer than 500 genotyped donors of the cohort, with about 17% of those sequences being non-productive. Results and caveats for the whole study, not just this receptor: In a later genetic analysis, a missense DCLRE1C variant was associated with V-gene and J-gene trimming of TCR beta chains, and the association was replicated in an independent cohort. Sequencing depth was assumed to be roughly uniform across donors in the presence/absence analyses, though that assumption may not hold. The authors suggested that the approach could potentially be generalized to other disease states and immunological phenotypes. A later analysis reported that several top co-occurrence clusters appeared linked to parvovirus B19, influenza, CMV and Epstein-Barr virus. A cluster of highly shared sequence variants was judged likely to represent a technical artifact of the sequencing pipeline. The classifier was reported to diagnose cytomegalovirus status with high specificity and sensitivity in both the original and validation cohorts. A later analysis found that HLA-associated TCR beta chains were more clonally expanded and had lower generation probabilities than equally common non-associated chains. The earlier analysis of some 540 of the donors excluded approximately 15 rarely observed V segments, including chromosome 9 orphons, because counts were too low. Most TCR sequences were observed very rarely across donors, whereas some public TCRs were present in many individuals. In a later analysis, TCR association rates were found to vary across HLA loci, with the most associated TCRs seen for DRB1 alleles and the fewest for HLA-C alleles. Specific HLA alleles were associated with roughly 16,000 TCR beta sequences at a false discovery rate of 0.05 in a later analysis. Linkage disequilibrium might explain the correlated functional status among segregating V segments, but an unknown experimental factor could not be ruled out. Some IMGT-functional V segments, including TRBV6-2 and TRBV6-3, could not be told apart with the 87-base-pair reads, so those segments were excluded. A further reported finding was that TCR beta sequences accurately predicted the HLA-A and HLA-B alleles for most subjects in the first cohort. A few of the identified cytomegalovirus-associated TCR beta chains were confirmed in vitro to be specific for cytomegalovirus antigens. Assigning TCR associations to individual alleles was difficult when HLA alleles, especially DR and DQ, strongly co-occurred. According to a later genetic analysis, donors in an Asian-associated ancestry cluster had fewer N-insertions in productive TCRs than the approximately 630-donor mean. In an earlier analysis of about 600 of the donors, most TCR beta V segments appeared in productive rearrangements about 87% or about 30% of the time, broadly matching IMGT annotations. A later analysis found that most CMV-associated TCR beta chains appeared HLA-restricted, with HLA associations seemingly driven largely by CMV exposure. For the cohort, immune exposure information was limited to CMV serostatus. Only TCR beta chains were sequenced in this cohort, and the absence of alpha or paired-chain data limited detectable features. Because HLA typing was missing for some donors at each locus, association tests included only the typed subset. A total of 164 TCR beta chains were listed by the study as associated with cytomegalovirus.

Inclusive of the bounding cysteine and phenylalanine, the CDR3 is 14 residues long. The sequence is cut down to CDR3 DNA, 42 bases in frame from base 1. Trimming takes 5 bases off V and 6 bases off J; junction bases not matched to a gene: 6. Looking up the germline V gene yields CDR1 SGHNT and CDR2 YENEEA. The library was produced with the immunoSEQ multiplex PCR assay. For the multiplex PCR, a mixture combining 60 forward primers for TCR Vbeta segments and 13 reverse primers for TCR Jbeta segments was used. The CDR3 region of rearranged TCR beta genes was amplified from genomic DNA with a multiplex PCR assay. The amplified TCR beta libraries were sequenced on the Illumina HiSeq System as 87-base-pair reads. In the source study's methods: Across the 670 or so repertoires, a later analysis counted roughly 77 million unique TCR beta chains, about 10 million of which were shared by at least two donors. Raw reads were error-corrected and collapsed into unique sequences by a nearest-neighbor algorithm in which closely related sequences were merged to remove PCR and sequencing errors. V, D and J gene segments were assigned by aligning CDR3 sequences to IMGT reference sequences. Each retained sequence needed at least a six-nucleotide match to both a V gene segment and a J gene segment. Rearrangements were classified as productive when the CDR3 lacked stop codons and remained in frame with V and J, and all other rearrangements were classified as non-productive. CDR3 was defined according to IMGT convention as the region running from the second conserved V-encoded cysteine to the conserved J-encoded phenylalanine. In an earlier analysis of around 600 of the donors, sequences lacking an unambiguous match to a single V gene segment were excluded. In an earlier analysis of several hundred of the donors, V segments were called functional above 56.7% productive rearrangements and were called segregating when the between-donor standard deviation exceeded 5%. A statistical classification framework was built to diagnose cytomegalovirus status from the catalog of TCR beta chain sequences. In a later analysis, V and J genes were assigned by comparing TCR nucleotide sequences against IMGT/GENE-DB human TR gene sequences. The TCRdist pipeline was used in a later analysis to assign CDR3 sequences and most-parsimonious VDJ recombination scenarios. A later analysis defined each TCR beta chain by its CDR3 amino acid sequence plus V-gene family, and excluded reads lacking a unique V-gene family. In a later analysis, 450 to 600 highly shared, low-generation-probability nucleotide sequences were removed to address suspected cross-contamination and a sequencing artifact. A later analysis calculated a clonal expansion index for each public chain from normalized within-repertoire ranks of inferred template counts. Generation probabilities in a later analysis came from a VDJ recombination model fitted to out-of-frame rearrangements, and those results were checked against IGoR. Hypergeometric tests were used in a later analysis to score TCR-TCR, TCR-HLA and TCR-CMV co-occurrence, with a repertoire-size bias correction applied to the TCR pairs. False discovery rates were estimated in a later analysis by permuting HLA or CMV assignments 20 times. A later analysis grouped co-occurring TCRs with DBSCAN, adding TCRdist sequence similarity when clustering within HLA-allele-positive subsets. Repertoires with fewer than 30,000 or more than 120,000 public chains, plus five repertoires with anomalous nucleotide sharing, were excluded from co-occurrence clustering. The table was pulled from immuneACCESS by TCRdb, which kept in-frame rearrangements only. Such tables lose some clones; where checked, under half of the loss comes from unresolved V genes, and the rest has no known cause. Clonal size and the V and J genes are those of that table, whereas D and trimming came from the DNA. The sample yields some 90,000 clones; 76% were counted once. Of the sample, 2.5% to 3.5% falls within the top ten clones.

The cohort consisted of approximately 690 healthy bone marrow donors. At the time of sampling, every cohort member was nominally healthy, though immune exposures that went unrecorded were likely present. The donor was CMV seronegative and belonged to the group of around 400 seronegative cohort members. Every donor gave a peripheral blood sample, and the peripheral blood mononuclear cells from that sample were used for TCR beta sequencing. The Qiagen DNeasy Blood Extraction Kit was used to extract genomic DNA from the blood cell samples. The specimen was PBMCs. This sequence uses TRBV11-3 and TRBJ2-2, with 7 bases aligning to TRBD2. The TCR sequence derives from a man in his forties in good health and CMV-seronegative. The CDR3 in this case is CASSPGAGAGELFF. DNA sequence: TGTGCCAGCAGCCCGGGCGCGGGGGCCGGGGAGCTGTTTTTT.